The 22 T cell receptor beta chains reported below all come from one sample, sequenced in a study of a mutant IDH1 vaccine in newly diagnosed glioma. The antigens for these receptors are not known. Using immunoSEQ multiplex PCR, the repertoire was profiled, and TCRdb retains in-frame clones only, with some absent. The data contain 120,000 or so clones, about 80% of them singletons. Time point: week 11, during vaccination. Each dose delivered 300 ug of mutant IDH1 20-mer peptide subcutaneously with imiquimod. The sample here was PBMCs, taken from a glioma patient whose treatment included an IDH1 peptide vaccine. These receptors all stem from a man aged 35-49 years with glioma.

This chain uses TRBV18 with TRBJ1-2; D remains ambiguous. The V gene's germline CDR1 is KGHSH and CDR2 LQKENI. V shed 2 bases and J shed 8 bases, with 15 bases lying between them. The CDR3 runs 14 residues. The CDR3 is CASSPRQDLQGYTF. The CDR3 DNA reads as TGTGCCAGCTCACCAAGGCAGGACCTACAAGGCTACACCTTC.

The chain uses TRBV19 and TRBJ1-5; weak D call: TRBD1 (5 bases). Trimming cost V 5 bases and J 2 bases, with 19 bases left between them. CDR3 length: 17 amino acids. Germline CDR1 is LNHDA and CDR2 is SQIVND (reference sequence). CDR3 amino acids: CASSHPRVGLGNQPQHF. CDR3 coding DNA: TGTGCCAGTAGTCATCCCAGGGTGGGGCTCGGCAATCAGCCCCAGCATTTT.

This rearrangement joins TRBV5-4 to TRBJ1-5; D call uncertain. V was pared by 4 bases and J by 7 bases, with 12 bases between. The CDR3 extends over 13 amino acids. CDR1 and CDR2 (germline): SGHNT, YYREEE (reference sequence). CDR3 protein: CASSPRPEQPQHF. CDR3 bases: TGTGCCAGCAGCCCAAGGCCGGAGCAGCCCCAGCATTTT.

This clone was recorded a few times. The chain uses TRBV5-1 and TRBJ1-1; 9 bases line up with TRBD1. Looked up from germline, CDR1 is SGHRS and CDR2 is YFSETQ. The CDR3 has 13 amino acids. J gave up 11 bases and V 4 bases, and 9 bases lay outside the gene matches. CDR3 residues: CASSPLGQGGAFF. In DNA form, the CDR3 reads TGCGCCAGCAGCCCACTGGGACAGGGTGGGGCTTTCTTT.

This rearrangement joins TRBV7-9 to TRBJ2-7, with TRBD1 as a possible D gene (6 bases). Trimming pared 2 bases from V and 2 bases from J, leaving 16 bases between. Germline lookup yields CDR1 SEHNR and CDR2 FQNEAQ (reference sequence). The CDR3 spans 16 residues. The DNA of the CDR3 is TGTGCCAGCAGCTTATTATCCTGGGACAAAGCCTACGAGCAGTACTTC. It yields the protein CASSLLSWDKAYEQYF.

This clone appeared a single time. The rearrangement uses TRBV19 and TRBJ2-6; TRBD1 matches 8 bases. This CDR3 has 15 residues. From germline, CDR1 is LNHDA and CDR2 SQIVND (reference sequence). The trim removed 7 bases at V and 3 bases at J, leaving 5 bases unmatched. CDR3 sequence reads: CASTLGTGGANVLTF. CDR3 DNA: TGTGCCAGTACCTTGGGGACAGGTGGGGCCAACGTCCTGACTTTC.

The chain combines TRBV10-3 with TRBJ2-7; D may be TRBD2 (5 bases). This CDR3 has 16 residues. Germline lookup yields CDR1 ENHRY and CDR2 SYGVKD. Trimming took 0 bases from V and 0 from J, leaving 12 bases between them. The CDR3 sequence: CAISESRAPPSYEQYF. The CDR3 DNA is TGTGCCATCAGTGAGTCGCGGGCTCCACCCTCCTACGAGCAGTACTTC.

In its sample, this clone was seen once. J is TRBJ2-1 and V is TRBV7-2, with 7 bases matching TRBD2. Germline V CDR1 and CDR2: SGHTA, FQGNSA. The CDR3 loop spans 15 amino acids. With 5 bases clipped from V and 3 bases from J, the junction kept 7 bases outside the gene matches. CDR3 nucleotides: TGTGCCAGCAGCCGCTCGGCGGGGGTCTACAATGAGCAGTTCTTC. The encoded protein is CASSRSAGVYNEQFF. The full variable domain, rest sourced from reference TRBV7-2 and TRBJ2-1, is GAGVSQSPSNKVTEKGKDVELRCDPISGHTALYWYRQSLGQGLEFLIYFQGNSAPDKSGLPSDRFSAERTGGSVSTLTIQRTQQEDSAVYLCASSRSAGVYNEQFFGPGTRLTVL.

V usage is TRBV10-2 and J usage is TRBJ2-7, with 7 nucleotides matching TRBD2. The length of the CDR3 is 15 residues. Germline CDR1 and CDR2: WSHSY and SAAADI. V trimming: 3 bases; J trimming: 2 bases; junction bases outside the gene matches: 7. CDR3 sequence: CASSEIWTRPYEQYF. In nucleotides, the CDR3 is TGCGCCAGCAGTGAAATATGGACTAGGCCCTACGAGCAGTACTTC.

This rearrangement joins TRBV19 to TRBJ2-3, with 11 bases lining up with TRBD2. Germline trimming cut 3 bases from V and 1 base from J; bases unmatched to any gene: 0. Germline V CDR1 and CDR2: LNHDA, SQIVND (reference sequence). The CDR3 is 15 amino acids. The CDR3, as DNA: TGTGCCAGTAGTATGGGACTAGCGGGCACAGATACGCAGTATTTT. Protein: CASSMGLAGTDTQYF.

J is TRBJ1-4 and V is TRBV19; no firm D call. There are 14 residues in the CDR3. Germline CDR1 is LNHDA and CDR2 is SQIVND (reference sequence). Trimming took off 5 bases at V and 8 bases at J, with 15 bases between the two ends. This chain's CDR3 is CASSPRRSIEKLFF. CDR3 nucleotide sequence: TGTGCCAGTAGTCCTCGACGGAGTATAGAAAAACTGTTTTTT.

This clone was observed a single time. The V gene is TRBV6-5, the J gene TRBJ1-1; D gene unclear. Per germline, CDR1 MNHEY and CDR2 SVGAGI. Between the trimmed V and J ends, which lost 4 bases and 5 bases, there was a span of 11 bases. The CDR3 is 13 amino acids. The CDR3 sequence is CASSFSWKTEAFF. The CDR3 nucleotides read TGTGCCAGCAGTTTCTCATGGAAGACTGAAGCTTTCTTT.

This sequence joins TRBV7-6 and TRBJ1-4; TRBD1 agrees at 8 bases. V shed 0 bases and J 0 bases; nucleotides not matched to a gene: 3. The germline gives CDR1 SGHVS, CDR2 FNYEAQ. The CDR3 covers 17 residues. CDR3: CASSLAGGQATNEKLFF. The CDR3, as DNA: TGTGCCAGCAGCTTAGCTGGGGGACAGGCAACTAATGAAAAACTGTTTTTT.

This clone was seen a single time. The genes are TRBV7-2 and TRBJ2-3, with D maybe TRBD1 (6 bases). The CDR3 has 16 residues. The V gene lost 4 bases and the J gene lost 6 bases, with 20 bases spanning the gap. Germline V lookup: CDR1 SGHTA, CDR2 FQGNSA. The CDR3 loop reads CASSSTTGFSSDTQYF. Written as DNA, the CDR3 is TGTGCCAGCAGCTCTACGACAGGTTTCTCTTCGGATACGCAGTATTTT.

The V call is TRBV4-1, the J call TRBJ2-3; no clear D. Between the trimmed V and J ends, which lost 2 bases and 0 bases, there was a span of 12 bases. Germline V gene sequence: CDR1 MGHRA, CDR2 YSYEKL. The CDR3 contains 16 residues. The CDR3 nucleotides read TGCGCCAGCAGCCAACTAGTGGTCTTTAGCACAGATACGCAGTATTTT. The encoded protein is CASSQLVVFSTDTQYF.

V is TRBV9 and J is TRBJ1-3, with TRBD1 matching 7 bases. Germline assignment: CDR1 SGDLS and CDR2 YYNGEE. The CDR3 totals 17 residues. V was pared by 4 bases and J by 3 bases, with 13 bases of the junction left unmatched. In DNA form, the CDR3 reads TGTGCCAGCAGCCCACGCCAGGGGGGGGTGCTTGGAAACACCATATATTTT. Amino acids: CASSPRQGGVLGNTIYF.

This rearrangement joins TRBV7-2 to TRBJ1-3; D is undetermined. The germline V gene encodes CDR1 SGHTA and CDR2 FQGNSA. V dropped 8 bases and J dropped 1 base, with 12 bases sitting between them. This CDR3 is built from 14 residues. CDR3 bases: TGTGCCAGCTCCAGCCGGGGTTCTGGAAACACCATATATTTT. It encodes CASSSRGSGNTIYF.

This chain connects TRBV10-3 to TRBJ2-5; D perhaps matches TRBD2 (5 bases). Judging by the DNA end, TRBJ2-7 fits better; the J call may be wrong. Germline V gene data show CDR1 as ENHRY and CDR2 as SYGVKD. This CDR3 is 12 amino acids long. This chain's CDR3 is CATAGPFHEQYF. The CDR3 DNA sequence: TGTGCCACGGCGGGCCCATTCCACGAGCAGTACTTC.

The chain links TRBV2 to TRBJ1-5; 8 positions agree with TRBD1. This CDR3 spans 16 amino acids. Losses at the gene ends were 6 bases for V and 3 bases for J; bases not matched to a gene: 10. Looked up from germline, CDR1 is SNHLY and CDR2 is FYNNEI. CDR3 coding DNA: TGTGCCAGCAGCCGGACAGGGACGACTGCCAATCAGCCCCAGCATTTT. Protein product: CASSRTGTTANQPQHF. Full variable domain (rest looked up from reference TRBV2 and TRBJ1-5): EPEVTQTPSHQVTQMGQEVILRCVPISNHLYFYWYRQILGQKVEFLVSFYNNEISEKSEIFDDQFSVERPDGSNFTLKIRSTKLEDSAMYFCASSRTGTTANQPQHFGDGTRLSIL.

In its sample, this clone was seen many times. This chain links TRBV10-2 with TRBJ1-4, with 8 bases aligning to TRBD1. J lost 4 bases, V lost 2 bases, and 6 bases had no gene match. CDR1 and CDR2 from the germline V gene are WSHSY and SAAADI. This CDR3 region has 16 residues. The CDR3 spells CASSETRTGNNEKLFF. Here the CDR3 DNA reads TGCGCCAGCAGTGAGACCAGGACAGGGAATAATGAAAAACTGTTTTTT.

This sequence joins TRBV7-3 and TRBJ2-7; maybe TRBD1 (5 bases). The CDR3 contains 14 residues. V shed 0 bases and J shed 3 bases, with 9 bases lying between them. Germline V gene data show CDR1 as SGHTA and CDR2 as FQGTGA. CDR3 in DNA: TGTGCCAGCAGCTTAACGTCCGACAGCTACGAGCAGTACTTC. Translation: CASSLTSDSYEQYF.

V gene TRBV6-1 combines with J gene TRBJ1-2; D unclear. Germline CDR1 MNHNS, CDR2 SASEGT. The CDR3 consists of 11 residues. Trimming left V 8 bases short and J 6 bases short, with 10 bases between. DNA of the CDR3: TGTGCCAGCCGTCGGGTGGATGGCTACACCTTC. Amino acid sequence: CASRRVDGYTF.